These 28 T cell receptor beta chains came from one sample sequenced in a study of blood T cells in healthy people across ages. Using a J-beta primer mix together with a sample-barcoded 5' primer, a second PCR was run for roughly 6 to 11 cycles. TCRdb analysed the 5' RACE reads with MiXCR anew, one entry per CDR3 protein. This table holds under 1 million distinct CDR3 sequences, 44% found once. Sequencing was done on a sample of blood. These receptors all stem from a man aged 55-75 years in good health.

This chain uses TRBV5-5 with TRBJ1-2; D gene unclear. Germline CDR1 SGHKS, CDR2 YYEKEE (reference sequence). The CDR3 is 15 amino acids. V lost 4 bases, J lost 0 bases, and 13 bases lay in between. As DNA, the CDR3 is TGTGCCAGCAGCCCTACGGACGGAGCTAACTATGGCTACACCTTC. Its translation is CASSPTDGANYGYTF.

This chain links TRBV7-2 with TRBJ2-1; the match to TRBD2 covers 10 bases. Germline trimming cut 4 bases from V and 3 bases from J; bases unmatched to any gene: 3. The CDR3 sequence is 15 residues long. Germline V gene sequence: CDR1 SGHTA, CDR2 FQGNSA. CDR3 in amino acids: CASSSGTSDYNEQFF. The CDR3 DNA reads as TGTGCCAGCAGCTCCGGGACTAGCGACTACAATGAGCAGTTCTTC.

The rearrangement links TRBV5-1 to TRBJ1-2; TRBD1 matches at 10 bases. CDR1 is SGHRS and CDR2 is YFSETQ in the germline V gene. This CDR3 is 12 amino acids long. Trimming removed 4 bases from V and 6 bases from J; junction bases left unmatched: 0. The CDR3 here is CASSGQGDGYTF. CDR3 DNA: TGCGCCAGCAGCGGACAGGGGGATGGCTACACCTTC.

The J gene is TRBJ2-6, the V gene TRBV4-1; TRBD1 matches at 7 bases. This CDR3 spans 18 amino acids. Germline lookup yields CDR1 MGHRA and CDR2 YSYEKL. The trim removed 0 bases at V and 0 bases at J, leaving 5 bases unmatched. In nucleotides, the CDR3 is TGCGCCAGCAGCCAAGAAGGGACAGTCATCTCTGGGGCCAACGTCCTGACTTTC. It yields the protein CASSQEGTVISGANVLTF.

This clonotype was detected a few times. CDR3 region: CSVDGTFGYEQYF. The DNA of the CDR3 is TGCAGCGTTGACGGGACCTTCGGGTACGAGCAGTACTTC. This chain connects TRBV29-1 to TRBJ2-7, with D perhaps matching TRBD1 or TRBD2 (5 bases each). Germline CDR1 SQVTM, CDR2 ANQGSEA. The CDR3 totals 13 residues. The V gene lost 3 bases and the J gene lost 4 bases, with 13 bases spanning the gap.

This clonotype was detected a few times. This rearrangement joins TRBV9 to TRBJ2-4; 10 bases fit TRBD2. The J call is uncertain, as TRBJ2-5 better fits the DNA end. Germline values: CDR1 SGDLS, CDR2 YYNGEE. This CDR3 region has 15 residues. The CDR3 DNA follows: TGTGCCAGCAGCCCCAGCGGGGGGGTACAAGAGACCCAGTACTTC. This encodes CASSPSGGVQETQYF.

There are a few counts of this clonotype. This chain uses TRBV7-2 with TRBJ1-3; possible D gene TRBD1, 6 bases. Germline assignment: CDR1 SGHTA and CDR2 FQGNSA. CDR3 length equals 16 residues. V lost 4 bases to trimming and J lost 2 bases, with 15 bases between them. This CDR3 is CASSSGPDSPGNTIYF. The CDR3 DNA follows: TGTGCCAGCAGCTCAGGGCCGGACAGCCCTGGAAACACCATATATTTT.

This clonotype was counted once. J is TRBJ2-5 and V is TRBV30; 8 bases line up with TRBD1. Unmatched junction bases numbered 19, after V lost 3 bases and J lost 13 bases. CDR1 and CDR2 (germline): GTSNPN, SVGIG (reference sequence). The CDR3 runs to 15 residues. CDR3 DNA: TGTGCCTGGAGCCCCAGTTCGGACAGGGTCCCGTTCCTGTACTTC. It encodes CAWSPSSDRVPFLYF.

This sequence joins TRBV6-5 and TRBJ2-3; D remains ambiguous. V was pared by 6 bases and J by 4 bases, with 17 bases between. CDR1 is MNHEY and CDR2 is SVGAGI in the germline V gene. The CDR3 contains 15 residues. Here the CDR3 reads CASSSSVGIPDTQYF. CDR3 DNA sequence: TGTGCCAGCAGCTCCTCGGTCGGCATCCCAGATACGCAGTATTTT.

The rearrangement uses TRBV2 and TRBJ1-1; 8 nucleotides align to TRBD1. Germline loops: CDR1 SNHLY, CDR2 FYNNEI. The CDR3 runs 16 residues. J lost 1 base, V lost 6 bases, and 10 bases had no gene match. The CDR3, as DNA: TGTGCCAGCAGAGTGACAGGGGAGGGTAAGAACACTGAAGCTTTCTTT. Translated: CASRVTGEGKNTEAFF.

The V and J genes are TRBV6-6 and TRBJ2-4, with a possible D match to TRBD2 (7 bases). This CDR3 region has 14 residues. Germline-derived CDR1 and CDR2 are MNHNY and SVGAGI (reference sequence). V was clipped by 6 bases and J by 6 bases, with 15 bases between them. CDR3 sequence reads: CASSGGLAINIQYF. For the CDR3, the DNA is TGTGCCAGCAGCGGGGGGCTAGCGATAAACATTCAGTACTTC.

This clonotype was detected only a few times. This chain joins TRBV5-4 and TRBJ1-2; unclear D gene. The V gene's germline CDR1 is SGHNT and CDR2 YYREEE (reference sequence). With 2 bases removed from V and 3 bases from J, the gap between germline ends came to 5 bases. There are 12 residues in the CDR3. The CDR3, as DNA: TGTGCCAGCAGCTTCAGTGACTATGGCTACACCTTC. Amino acid sequence: CASSFSDYGYTF.

The sample holds a few counts of this clonotype. CDR3 coding DNA: TGTGCCAGCAGTCCCCTTGTAGCCAAGAGCGGGGAGCTGTTTTTT. Protein: CASSPLVAKSGELFF. The rearrangement joins TRBV6-2 or TRBV6-3 to TRBJ2-2; D remains unclear. Germline V lookup: CDR1 MNHEY, CDR2 SVGEGT. Trimming shortened V by 5 bases and J by 7 bases, and 17 bases separated the two germline ends. The CDR3 has 15 residues.

This chain links TRBV3-1 with TRBJ2-6, with 10 bases matching TRBD1. The V and J ends lost 4 bases and 2 bases, in that order; junction bases with no gene match: 8. The germline V gene encodes CDR1 LGHDT and CDR2 YNNKEL (reference sequence). CDR3 length: 18 amino acids. Written as DNA, the CDR3 is TGTGCCAGCAGCCCCGCGGACAGGGGGTTCGCTGGGGCCAACGTCCTGACTTTC. The encoded protein is CASSPADRGFAGANVLTF.

The chain links TRBV6-1 to TRBJ1-1; D is perhaps TRBD1 (5 bases). This CDR3 spans 13 amino acids. The V gene lost 7 bases and the J gene lost 5 bases, with 14 bases spanning the gap. In germline, CDR1 is MNHNS, CDR2 SASEGT. CDR3 amino acids: CASKLAGRTEAFF. CDR3 DNA sequence: TGTGCCAGCAAGTTAGCAGGGAGGACTGAAGCTTTCTTT.

This clonotype was observed once. The CDR3 is CASSARDTEETQFF. The CDR3, as DNA: TGTGCCAGCTCGGCTCGGGACACCGAAGAGACCCAGTTCTTC. This chain connects TRBV18 to TRBJ2-5, with D possibly being TRBD1 (6 bases). The J call is doubtful: the DNA matches TRBJ2-1 better. Germline values: CDR1 KGHSH, CDR2 LQKENI. CDR3 length: 14 residues.

The V call is TRBV12-3 or TRBV12-4, the J call TRBJ1-4, with D perhaps matching TRBD1 (6 bases). The CDR3 has 15 amino acids. The germline V and J ends were trimmed by 0 bases and 3 bases, with 8 bases remaining between them. DNA for the CDR3: TGTGCCAGCAGTTTAGCGGCAGGGGCTAATGAAAAACTGTTTTTT. This gives the protein CASSLAAGANEKLFF.

The V and J genes are TRBV12-3 or TRBV12-4 and TRBJ2-1, with D possibly matching TRBD2 (6 bases). V shed 4 bases and J shed 6 bases, with 13 bases lying between them. The CDR3 contains 14 residues. CDR3 coding DNA: TGTGCCAGCAGTTCCCCGACTAGTTTCAATGAGCAGTTCTTC. This encodes CASSSPTSFNEQFF.

This clonotype was detected only a few times. This chain connects TRBV20-1 to TRBJ1-2; 11 bases match TRBD1. The germline gives CDR1 DFQATT, CDR2 SNEGSKA (reference sequence). This CDR3 comprises 16 residues. With V trimmed by 0 bases and J by 4 bases, 7 bases remained unmatched. The CDR3 sequence is CSARDPRDRGIYGYTF. CDR3 DNA sequence: TGCAGTGCTAGAGATCCTCGGGACAGGGGGATCTATGGCTACACCTTC.

This chain joins TRBV11-2 and TRBJ2-7; D is possibly TRBD1 (5 bases). This CDR3 region has 14 residues. In germline, CDR1 is SGHAT, CDR2 FQNNGV. Trimming stripped 4 bases from V and 0 bases from J, with 10 bases between. In nucleotides, the CDR3 is TGTGCCAGCAGCTCAGGGTTTAGCTCCTACGAGCAGTACTTC. The encoded protein is CASSSGFSSYEQYF.

This clonotype has just a few counts. The chain recombines TRBV4-1 with TRBJ2-3; the match to TRBD1 covers 8 bases. This CDR3 spans 16 amino acids. Per the germline V gene, CDR1 is MGHRA and CDR2 is YSYEKL. V was clipped by 0 bases and J by 0 bases; unmatched bases: 2. The chain's CDR3 is CASSQDQGASTDTQYF. The CDR3 nucleotides are TGCGCCAGCAGCCAAGATCAGGGGGCTAGCACAGATACGCAGTATTTT.

The gene calls are TRBV15 and TRBJ2-1; 11 positions match TRBD2. Germline loops: CDR1 LNHNV, CDR2 YYDKDF (reference sequence). CDR3 length equals 15 residues. V shed 5 bases, J shed 6 bases, and the junction held 6 bases outside the gene matches. CDR3 protein: CATSLLAGARNEQFF. CDR3 DNA sequence: TGTGCCACCAGCCTACTAGCGGGGGCCCGCAATGAGCAGTTCTTC.

This clonotype was observed a few times. The chain couples TRBV29-1 to TRBJ2-7, with TRBD1 identical over 8 bases. Germline values: CDR1 SQVTM, CDR2 ANQGSEA. The CDR3 extends over 13 amino acids. Trimming cost V 5 bases and J 6 bases; bases outside gene matches: 9. CDR3 residues: CSVSQGVEGEQYF. As DNA, the CDR3 is TGCAGCGTTTCACAGGGGGTCGAAGGCGAGCAGTACTTC.

This clonotype is medium-sized. This chain connects TRBV20-1 to TRBJ2-5; TRBD2 aligns across 8 bases. Germline-derived CDR1 and CDR2 are DFQATT and SNEGSKA (reference sequence). The CDR3 contains 15 residues. After removal of 5 bases from V and 4 bases from J, the junction contained 12 bases not matched to a gene. CDR3 protein: CSAAGGGGRIETQYF. In DNA form, the CDR3 reads TGCAGTGCTGCCGGGGGGGGCGGGAGGATAGAGACCCAGTACTTC.

This clonotype was counted once. In this CDR3 the conserved last residue, phenylalanine or tryptophan, is missing, so a read error is likely. This sequence joins TRBV20-1 and TRBJ2-1, with 9 bases lining up with TRBD2. The CDR3 contains 16 residues. Germline loops: CDR1 DFQATT, CDR2 SNEGSKA (reference sequence). The CDR3 is CIIAGVLKSSYNEQFL. CDR3 DNA sequence: TGCATCATAGCGGGGGTCCTAAAGAGCTCCTACAATGAGCAGTTCCTC.

The gene calls are TRBV5-1 and TRBJ2-3; 8 bases align to TRBD2. V was pared by 0 bases and J by 4 bases, with 7 bases of the junction left unmatched. Germline V CDR1 and CDR2: SGHRS, YFSETQ. The CDR3 has 16 amino acids. The CDR3 loop is CASSLEAGVSADTQYF. CDR3 DNA sequence: TGCGCCAGCAGCTTGGAAGCGGGGGTTAGCGCAGATACGCAGTATTTT.

The chain links TRBV28 to TRBJ2-3, with 7 bases lining up with TRBD1. Germline V gene sequence: CDR1 MDHEN, CDR2 SYDVKM. The CDR3 is 12 residues long. CDR3 bases: TGTTTGACAGGGAAAAGCACAGATACGCAGTATTTT. Its protein is CLTGKSTDTQYF.

This clonotype was seen a few times. The rearrangement joins TRBV15 to TRBJ1-5, with D possibly being TRBD1 (6 bases). V lost 5 bases, J lost 5 bases, and 13 bases lay in between. Germline V CDR1 and CDR2: LNHNV, YYDKDF (reference sequence). CDR3 length equals 14 residues. CDR3 coding DNA: TGTGCCACCAGCCGTACAGGGAGCCATCAGCCCCAGCATTTT. It encodes CATSRTGSHQPQHF.